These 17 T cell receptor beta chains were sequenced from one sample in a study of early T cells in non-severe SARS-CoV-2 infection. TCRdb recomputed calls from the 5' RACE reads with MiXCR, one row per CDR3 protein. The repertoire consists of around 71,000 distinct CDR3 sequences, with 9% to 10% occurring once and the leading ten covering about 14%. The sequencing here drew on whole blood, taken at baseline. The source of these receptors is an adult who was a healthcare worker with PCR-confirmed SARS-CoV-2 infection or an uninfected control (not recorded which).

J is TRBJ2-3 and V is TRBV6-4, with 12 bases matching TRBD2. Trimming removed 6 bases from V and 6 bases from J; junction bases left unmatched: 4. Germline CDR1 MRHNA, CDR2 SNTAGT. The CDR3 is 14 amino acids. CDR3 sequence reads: CASRRLAGVDTQYF. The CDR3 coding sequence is TGTGCCAGCAGAAGACTAGCGGGGGTCGATACGCAGTATTTT.

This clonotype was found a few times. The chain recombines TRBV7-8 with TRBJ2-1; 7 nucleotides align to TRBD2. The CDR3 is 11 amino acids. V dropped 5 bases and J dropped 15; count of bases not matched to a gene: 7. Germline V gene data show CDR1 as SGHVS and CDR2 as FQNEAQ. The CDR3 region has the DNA TGTGCCAGCAGCATGACTAGCACTCCGTTCTTC. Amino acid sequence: CASSMTSTPFF.

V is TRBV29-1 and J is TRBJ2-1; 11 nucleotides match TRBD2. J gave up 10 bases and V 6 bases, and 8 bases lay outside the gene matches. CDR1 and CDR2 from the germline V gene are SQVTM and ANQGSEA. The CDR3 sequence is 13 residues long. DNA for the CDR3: TGCAGCGTACGTAGCGGGAGGGCCGTCGAGCAGTTCTTC. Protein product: CSVRSGRAVEQFF.

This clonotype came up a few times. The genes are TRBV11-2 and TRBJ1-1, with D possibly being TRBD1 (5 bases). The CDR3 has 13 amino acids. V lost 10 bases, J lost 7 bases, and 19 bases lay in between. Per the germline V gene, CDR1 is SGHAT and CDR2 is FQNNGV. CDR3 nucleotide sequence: TGTGCCATCTACACACCAGGAGGGGATGAAGCTTTCTTT. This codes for CAIYTPGGDEAFF. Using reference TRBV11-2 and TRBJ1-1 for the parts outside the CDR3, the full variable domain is EAGVAQSPRYKIIEKRQSVAFWCNPISGHATLYWYQQILGQGPKLLIQFQNNGVVDDSQLPKDRFSAERLKGVDSTLKIQPAKLEDSAVYLCAIYTPGGDEAFFGQGTRLTVV.

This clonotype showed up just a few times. In DNA, the CDR3 is TGTGCCACCAACCTGGGGGGGCATGAGCAGTTCTTC. This codes for CATNLGGHEQFF. V usage is TRBV15 and J usage is TRBJ2-1; maybe TRBD2 (7 bases). Germline V gives CDR1 LNHNV, CDR2 YYDKDF (reference sequence). The CDR3 totals 12 residues. Deletions cut 7 bases from V and 8 bases from J, with 12 bases between.

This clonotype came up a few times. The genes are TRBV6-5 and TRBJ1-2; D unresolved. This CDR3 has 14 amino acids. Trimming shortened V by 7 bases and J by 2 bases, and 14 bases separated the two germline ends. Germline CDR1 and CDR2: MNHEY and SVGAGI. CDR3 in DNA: TGTGCCAGCACTGACTCGGGAGGCAACTATGGCTACACCTTC. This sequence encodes CASTDSGGNYGYTF.

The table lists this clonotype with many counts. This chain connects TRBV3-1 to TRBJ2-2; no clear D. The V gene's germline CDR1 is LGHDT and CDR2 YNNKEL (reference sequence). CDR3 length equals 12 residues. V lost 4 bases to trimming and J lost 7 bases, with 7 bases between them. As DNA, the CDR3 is TGTGCCAGCAGCCCCTCCTACGGGGAGCTGTTTTTT. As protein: CASSPSYGELFF.

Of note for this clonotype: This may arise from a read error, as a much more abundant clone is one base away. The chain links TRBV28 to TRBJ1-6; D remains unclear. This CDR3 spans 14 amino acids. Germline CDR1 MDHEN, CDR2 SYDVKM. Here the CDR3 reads CVSRASRVNSPLHF. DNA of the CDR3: TGTGTCAGCAGAGCGTCCCGGGTTAATTCACCCCTCCACTTT.

As DNA, the CDR3 is TGTGCCAGCAGCACGGCTCTGGCTAGCTCAGATACGCAGTATTTT. As protein: CASSTALASSDTQYF. The chain joins TRBV7-3 to TRBJ2-3, with a weak D call TRBD2 (5 bases). Trimming stripped 5 bases from V and 4 bases from J, with 16 bases between. The germline V gene encodes CDR1 SGHTA and CDR2 FQGTGA. This CDR3 is built from 15 residues.

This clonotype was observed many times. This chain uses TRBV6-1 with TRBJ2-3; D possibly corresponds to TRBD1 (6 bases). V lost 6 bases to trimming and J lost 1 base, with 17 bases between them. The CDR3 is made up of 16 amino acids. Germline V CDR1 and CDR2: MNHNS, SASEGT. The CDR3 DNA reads TGTGCCAGCAGCCGATACAGGGATCTGGGCACAGATACGCAGTATTTT. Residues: CASSRYRDLGTDTQYF.

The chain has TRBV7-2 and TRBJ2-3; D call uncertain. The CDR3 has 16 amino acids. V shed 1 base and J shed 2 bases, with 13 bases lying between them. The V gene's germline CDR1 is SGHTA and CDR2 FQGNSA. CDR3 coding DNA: TGTGCCAGCAGCTTAGAATTTGAGCGACTCACAGATACGCAGTATTTT. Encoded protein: CASSLEFERLTDTQYF.

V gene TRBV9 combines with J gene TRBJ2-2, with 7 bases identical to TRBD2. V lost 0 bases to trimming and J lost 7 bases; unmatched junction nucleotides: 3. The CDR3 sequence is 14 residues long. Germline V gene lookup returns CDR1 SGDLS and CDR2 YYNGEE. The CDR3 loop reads CASSVGEGGGELFF. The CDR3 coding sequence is TGTGCCAGCAGCGTAGGGGAGGGCGGCGGGGAGCTGTTTTTT.

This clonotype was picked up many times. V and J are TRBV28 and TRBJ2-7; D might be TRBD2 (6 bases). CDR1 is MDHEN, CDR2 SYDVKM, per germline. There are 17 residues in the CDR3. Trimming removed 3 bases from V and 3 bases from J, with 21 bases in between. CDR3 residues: CASSLYRPGGRRYEQYF. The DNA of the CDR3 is TGTGCCAGCAGTTTGTATAGACCCGGGGGAAGACGCTACGAGCAGTACTTC.

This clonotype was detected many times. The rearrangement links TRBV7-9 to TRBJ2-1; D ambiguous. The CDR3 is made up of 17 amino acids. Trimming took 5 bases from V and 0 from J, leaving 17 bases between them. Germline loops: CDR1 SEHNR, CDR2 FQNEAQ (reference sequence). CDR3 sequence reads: CASSPPLGAPSYNEQFF. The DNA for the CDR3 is TGTGCCAGCAGCCCCCCTCTGGGCGCCCCCTCCTACAATGAGCAGTTCTTC.

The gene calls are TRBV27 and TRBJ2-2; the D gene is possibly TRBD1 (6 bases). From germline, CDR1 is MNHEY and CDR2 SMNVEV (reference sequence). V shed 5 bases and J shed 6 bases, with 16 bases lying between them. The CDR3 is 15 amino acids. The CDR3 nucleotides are TGTGCCAGCAGTCCACAGGGCGCAAAACCCGGGGAGCTGTTTTTT. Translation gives CASSPQGAKPGELFF.

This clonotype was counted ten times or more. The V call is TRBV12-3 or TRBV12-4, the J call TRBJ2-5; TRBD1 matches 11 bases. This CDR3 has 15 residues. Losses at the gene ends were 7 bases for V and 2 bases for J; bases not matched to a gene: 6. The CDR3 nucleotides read TGTGCCAGCAAATCTGGGACAGGGGGACAAGAGACCCAGTACTTC. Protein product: CASKSGTGGQETQYF.

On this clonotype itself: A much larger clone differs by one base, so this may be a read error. CDR3 DNA: TGTGCCAGCAGCTTAACGGACAGGGGGCAGCGCTCCGGGGAGCTGTTTTTT. Amino acid sequence: CASSLTDRGQRSGELFF. V usage is TRBV7-3 and J usage is TRBJ2-2; 11 bases are shared with TRBD1. V was clipped by 0 bases and J by 6 bases; unmatched bases: 6. This CDR3 is 17 amino acids long. Germline V gene lookup returns CDR1 SGHTA and CDR2 FQGTGA.